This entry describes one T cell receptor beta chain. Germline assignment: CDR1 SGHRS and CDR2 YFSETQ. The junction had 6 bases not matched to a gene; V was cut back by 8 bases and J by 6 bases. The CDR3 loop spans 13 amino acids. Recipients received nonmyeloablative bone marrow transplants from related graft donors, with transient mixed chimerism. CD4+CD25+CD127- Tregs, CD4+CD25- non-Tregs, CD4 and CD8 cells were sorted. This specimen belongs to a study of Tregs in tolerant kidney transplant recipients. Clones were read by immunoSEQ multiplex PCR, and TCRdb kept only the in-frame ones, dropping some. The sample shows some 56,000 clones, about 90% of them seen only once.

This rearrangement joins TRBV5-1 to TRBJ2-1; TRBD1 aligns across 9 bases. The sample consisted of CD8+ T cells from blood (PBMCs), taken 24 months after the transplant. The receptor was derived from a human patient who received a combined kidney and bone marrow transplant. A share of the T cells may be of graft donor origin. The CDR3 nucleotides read TGCGCCAGTACGGGACAGGGCCTCAATGAGCAGTTCTTC. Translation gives CASTGQGLNEQFF.